The rows below give T cell receptor beta chains drawn from one sample of a study of identical twins. Using its own MiXCR run on the 5' RACE reads, TCRdb lists one record per CDR3 protein. Found here are hundreds of thousands of distinct CDR3 sequences, less than 10% of them singletons; the top ten hold around 0.98%. The data were also submitted as part of a second study, on yellow fever vaccine responses in identical twins.

Sequenced: PBMCs. These receptors were collected from a woman aged 18-29 years in good health. The CDR3 runs from the conserved cysteine through the conserved F or W. A D gene is named only where the DNA matches it firmly. Size tells how often a clone was seen (once, few, many) or the class of an expanded clone, and some rows leave it out.

length	V	J	D	size	CDR3	DNA
15	TRBV4-2	TRBJ1-5	NA	many	CASSQNSGSNQPQHF	TGTGCCAGCAGCCAAAATAGCGGAAGCAATCAGCCCCAGCATTTT
14	TRBV7-8	TRBJ2-2	NA	few	CASSLVSSPGELFF	TGTGCCAGCAGCTTAGTCTCTAGCCCCGGGGAGCTGTTTTTT
14	TRBV5-1	TRBJ1-4	TRBD1	many	CASSQQGLNEKLFF	TGCGCCAGCAGCCAACAGGGGTTGAATGAAAAACTGTTTTTT
17	TRBV10-3	TRBJ2-2	NA	few	CAISESFSNPHTGELFF	TGTGCCATCAGTGAGTCGTTCTCTAACCCCCACACCGGGGAGCTGTTTTTT
12	TRBV5-1	TRBJ1-2	NA	NA	CASSLPGAGERF	TGCGCCAGCAGCTTGCCTGGAGCGGGCGAACGCTTC
13	TRBV5-1	TRBJ2-7	NA	NA	CASSLTTGYEQYF	TGCGCCAGCAGCCTAACCACAGGGTACGAGCAGTACTTC
15	TRBV11-3	TRBJ2-2	NA	few	CASSHRGGNTGELFF	TGTGCCAGCAGCCACAGGGGGGGGAACACCGGGGAGCTGTTTTTT
17	TRBV4-2	TRBJ2-3	NA	many	CASSQGPLATPTDTQYF	TGTGCCAGCAGCCAAGGCCCGCTAGCGACCCCCACAGATACGCAGTATTTT
13	TRBV7-9	TRBJ1-1	NA	many	CASSPTGTTEAFF	TGTGCCAGCAGCCCAACAGGTACCACTGAAGCTTTCTTT
12	TRBV7-2	TRBJ2-5	NA	NA	CASDDGEETQYF	TGTGCCAGCGATGATGGCGAAGAGACCCAGTACTTC
13	TRBV6-1	TRBJ2-5	TRBD2	many	CASGSSGTETQYF	TGTGCCAGCGGGAGTAGCGGGACCGAGACCCAGTACTTC
16	TRBV5-1	TRBJ2-1	TRBD2	NA	CASSLAGVGSYNEQFF	TGCGCCAGCAGCCTAGCGGGAGTGGGCTCCTACAATGAGCAGTTCTTC
13	TRBV24-1	TRBJ2-1	TRBD1	NA	CATSEIGQGVAFF	TGTGCCACCAGTGAGATAGGACAGGGGGTTGCGTTCTTC
16	TRBV6-9	TRBJ1-1	NA	NA	CASSYTVGRGNTEAFF	TGTGCCAGCAGTTACACCGTTGGCAGGGGGAACACTGAAGCTTTCTTT
15	TRBV7-8	TRBJ2-3	NA	many	CASSSPHLLRDTQYF	TGTGCCAGCAGCTCCCCCCACTTACTCAGGGATACGCAGTATTTT
14	TRBV29-1	TRBJ2-5	TRBD2	many	CSVGLAGVQETQYF	TGCAGCGTTGGACTAGCGGGGGTACAAGAGACCCAGTACTTC
15	TRBV4-1	TRBJ2-7	NA	NA	CASSGGTGSSYEQYF	TGCGCCAGCAGCGGCGGGACGGGGAGCTCCTACGAGCAGTACTTC
14	TRBV21-1	TRBJ2-7	NA	NA	CASSARDRGGEQYF	TGTGCCAGCAGCGCCCGGGACAGGGGTGGAGAGCAGTACTTC
12	TRBV20-1	TRBJ1-5	NA	many	CSAPEFRGPQHF	TGCAGTGCTCCCGAGTTCAGGGGGCCCCAGCATTTT